This TCR beta chain was captured in a study of blood T cell repertoires in COVID-19. As originally analysed: Amplification of reference gene primers provided the estimated nucleated cell counts. The assay was immunoSEQ multiplex PCR, and TCRdb's table has in-frame clones only and misses some. V and J calls and clone size are copied from that table; D and trimming were computed from the DNA. The data hold more than 250,000 clones, with about nine tenths observed a single time. The clonotype originates from a woman in her thirties or forties with acute COVID-19. Source material: PBMCs or T cells enriched from blood (not recorded which).

CDR3 bases: TGTGCCAGCAGCTTAAGACAGGCTATGAACACTGAAGCTTTCTTT. Residues: CASSLRQAMNTEAFF. The rearrangement uses TRBV13 and TRBJ1-1; D might be TRBD1 (6 bases). Trimming left V 2 bases short and J 0 bases short, with 10 bases between. This CDR3 is 15 amino acids long. Germline lookup yields CDR1 PRHDT and CDR2 FYEKMQ (reference sequence).